This T cell receptor beta chain was identified in a study of T cell responses to AZD1222 COVID-19 vaccine. Study-wide points: Donors, mostly white British, included more females; clonal diversity was possibly underestimated. CD4 TCRs linked to vaccination spanned spike, dominating at 160-218 and 743-854. Spike-specific TCR breadth and depth were elevated following two AZD1222 doses. Close to half of spike-specific TCRs reportedly recognize unmutated variant regions.

This table comes from immunoSEQ multiplex PCR, and its TCRdb copy is limited to in-frame clones, with some not included. The sample comprises over 200,000 clones, roughly 94% of which are singletons, and over 1.5% rests with the top ten. The CDR3 is 17 amino acids. V trimming: 0 bases; J trimming: 2 bases; junction bases outside the gene matches: 3. Germline V gene data show CDR1 as SEHNR and CDR2 as FQNEAQ (reference sequence). About this clone: The antigen is undetermined.

The chain is built from TRBV7-9 and TRBJ1-6; 8 nucleotides align to TRBD1. Material: peripheral blood, obtained 28 days after the second dose of the MenACWY control vaccine. This TCR was sampled from an adult who received the MenACWY meningococcal vaccine as a control. In nucleotides, the CDR3 is TGTGCCAGCAGCTTAGCGACAGGGGAACCCTATAATTCACCCCTCCACTTT. It codes for CASSLATGEPYNSPLHF.